A single T cell receptor beta chain is shown here with its context. Its antigen is unknown. These data originate in a study of cytomegalovirus exposure and HLA in healthy donors. Overall study findings and caveats: V segments that were indistinguishable, TRBV6-2 and TRBV6-3 among them, were omitted from analysis. Presence/absence analyses treated sequencing depth as roughly uniform across donors. A later analysis showed TCR association rates differing by HLA locus, peaking at DRB1 and lowest at HLA-C.

The PCR used 60 Vbeta and 13 Jbeta primers. The method was immunoSEQ multiplex PCR; TCRdb's version includes in-frame clones alone and lacks a portion of them. This sample's clone table lists 75,000 to 85,000 clones. The germline CDR1 and CDR2 sequences are SGHTA and FQGNSA. The junction had 2 bases not matched to a gene; V was cut back by 4 bases and J by 6 bases. CDR3 length: 14 amino acids. The chain is built from TRBV7-2 and TRBJ1-4, with 10 nucleotides matching TRBD1. Specimen: PBMCs. This TCR derives from a man aged 45-65 years in good health and CMV-seronegative. CDR3 in DNA: TGTGCCAGCAGCTGGGACAGGGGAGATGAAAAACTGTTTTTT. Protein product: CASSWDRGDEKLFF.